This T cell receptor beta chain was captured by sequencing in a study of blood T cell repertoires in COVID-19. Study summary: Spain, Italy and the United States supplied samples that represented acute and convalescent COVID-19.

A few counts support this clone. Original methodology: Researchers report that nucleated cell counts were estimated from reference gene primer amplification. Measured with immunoSEQ multiplex PCR; TCRdb has only the in-frame clones, and not every one. Clone size and V and J calls were adopted from that table, with D and trimming inferred from the DNA. The data contain 65,000 to 70,000 clones, 75% to 80% of them singletons. This CDR3 comprises 13 residues. With 6 bases removed from V and 5 bases from J, the gap between germline ends came to 10 bases. V is TRBV12-3 or TRBV12-4 and J is TRBJ2-2; no definite D call. This receptor was identified in a human donor in a cohort sampled during active COVID-19. Source material: peripheral blood. The DNA for the CDR3 is TGTGCCAGCAGGGCCCCGTGGACCGGGGAGCTGTTTTTT. It translates to CASRAPWTGELFF.